This TCR beta chain was observed in a study of blood T cell repertoires in COVID-19. This clone occurred a few times. Clones were read by immunoSEQ multiplex PCR, and TCRdb kept only the in-frame ones, dropping some. The sample holds some 70,000 clones, 70% to 90% seen once. The source material was peripheral blood. The receptor's source is a man in his 70s with active or convalescent COVID-19.

The CDR3 DNA reads as TGTGCCAGCAGCTTAGATTGGAGCTCTGAAGCTTTCTTT. As protein: CASSLDWSSEAFF. The V call is TRBV11-3, the J call TRBJ1-1; unclear D gene. The CDR3 contains 13 residues. V shed 0 bases and J shed 6 bases, with 8 bases lying between them. Germline loops: CDR1 SGHNT, CDR2 YENEEA.